Described below is a single T cell receptor beta chain sequence and its context. Its antigen is undetermined. The sample comes from a study of CD4+ T cells in melanoma. Sequencing was performed with immunoSEQ multiplex PCR; in TCRdb, only in-frame clones are kept and a portion is missing. The repertoire has over 7,500 clones, about 70% of them found once; the top ten carry about 19%. The CDR3 totals 13 residues. CDR1 and CDR2 from the germline V gene are MDHEN and SYDVKM. Trimming removed 2 bases at V and 14 bases at J, with 13 bases between. Findings and limits, study-wide: A reported correlation linked neoantigen-specific CD4+ T cells to CD8+, macrophage and B cell function. Diverse differentiation states were reported for melanoma neoantigen-specific CD4+ T cells.

The sequenced sample consisted of peripheral blood. The source is a human donor with melanoma. The chain recombines TRBV28 with TRBJ1-6; D possibly corresponds to TRBD1 (5 bases). The CDR3 nucleotides are TGTGCCAGCAGTTTACGGGGACGGGGGTCCCTCCACTTT. This sequence encodes CASSLRGRGSLHF.